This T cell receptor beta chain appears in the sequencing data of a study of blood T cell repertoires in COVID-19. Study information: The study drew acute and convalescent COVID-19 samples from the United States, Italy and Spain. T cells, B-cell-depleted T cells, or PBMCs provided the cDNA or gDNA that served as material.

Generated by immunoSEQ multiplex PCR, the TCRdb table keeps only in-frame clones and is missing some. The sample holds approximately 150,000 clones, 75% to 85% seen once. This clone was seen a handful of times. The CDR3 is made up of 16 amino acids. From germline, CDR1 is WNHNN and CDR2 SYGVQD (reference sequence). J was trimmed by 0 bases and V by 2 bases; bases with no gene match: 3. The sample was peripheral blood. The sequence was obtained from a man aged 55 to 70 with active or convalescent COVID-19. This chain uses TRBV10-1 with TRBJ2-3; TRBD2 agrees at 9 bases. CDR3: CASSELTSGSTDTQYF. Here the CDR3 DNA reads TGCGCCAGCAGTGAGCTAACTAGCGGGAGCACAGATACGCAGTATTTT.